This T cell receptor (beta chain) was observed in a study of blood T cell repertoires in COVID-19. In the study overall: Samples taken during acute and convalescent COVID-19 were collected in the United States, Italy and Spain. In each case, the material was cDNA or gDNA derived from T cells, B-cell-depleted T cells, or PBMCs.

The V end was cut by 2 bases, the J end by 0 bases, with 9 bases between. The CDR3 consists of 15 residues. In germline, CDR1 is MDHEN, CDR2 SYDVKM. Per the original data handling: Nucleated cell counts were estimated from reference gene primer amplification. This table comes from immunoSEQ multiplex PCR, and its TCRdb copy is limited to in-frame clones, with some not included. Clone size and the V and J calls come from that table; the DNA yielded D and trimming. This sample has about 11,000 clones, with 84% found just once. Sequencing input: peripheral blood. This sequence originates from a man aged 50 to 60 with active COVID-19. The chain recombines TRBV28 with TRBJ2-3; no firm D call. CDR3 region: CASSLDVQSTDTQYF. In DNA, the CDR3 is TGTGCCAGCAGTTTAGATGTACAGAGCACAGATACGCAGTATTTT.